The clone carrying this T cell receptor beta chain occurred once. Its antigen is unknown. CD8 cells classed as naive were CD45RO-negative and positively selected for CCR7, excluding terminally differentiated effector memory CD45RA+ cells. The source of the sample is a study of shared clonotypes between healthy human individuals. The protocol was immunoSEQ multiplex PCR, while the TCRdb copy is restricted to in-frame clones and leaves out a portion. This sample has about 2 million clones; approximately 94% occur once, and the top ten carry about 1.1%. Study-level findings and limits: Clonotypes not shared had lower generation probabilities than those common to all four donors.

The length of the CDR3 is 16 residues. The germline gives CDR1 SGHNT, CDR2 YENEEA. V shed 0 bases and J shed 6 bases, with 14 bases lying between them. The gene calls are TRBV11-3 and TRBJ2-2; D is perhaps TRBD2 (6 bases). The receptor's source is a young man in good health. The specimen sequenced was naive CD8+ T cells sorted from blood. CDR3 nucleotides: TGTGCCAGCAGCTTAGATCTAGGCACGGGGGCCGGGGAGCTGTTTTTT. Translated: CASSLDLGTGAGELFF.